This T cell receptor (beta chain) was captured in a study of blood T cell repertoires in COVID-19. Looking at the study overall: The samples span acute and convalescent COVID-19 from the United States, Italy and Spain. T cells, B-cell-depleted T cells, or PBMCs supplied cDNA or gDNA.

The cohort comprised adults aged roughly 18 to 90 years residing in some 24 US areas. Cohort placement rested on clinical history that participants reported themselves. Assay: immunoSEQ multiplex PCR; the TCRdb copy retains only in-frame clones and omits some. This sample has roughly 520,000 clones, with approximately 87% found just once. Trimming took 4 bases from V and 3 from J; bases not matched to a gene: 11. This CDR3 is built from 17 residues. Germline V gene data show CDR1 as SGHNT and CDR2 as YYREEE (reference sequence). The sequence was obtained from a woman aged 40 to 50 who had recovered from COVID-19. V is TRBV5-4 and J is TRBJ1-2, with 11 bases lining up with TRBD1. The sequencing sample was made of PBMCs or T cells enriched from blood (not recorded which). The CDR3 coding sequence is TGTGCCAGCAGCCCGTCGGGGACAGGGGGAAAAGACTATGGCTACACCTTC. Amino acids: CASSPSGTGGKDYGYTF.